This is a list of T cell receptor beta chains from one sample in a study of blood T cell repertoires in COVID-19. The data were produced by immunoSEQ multiplex PCR, yet TCRdb's version contains in-frame clones alone and is incomplete. The repertoire holds roughly 250,000 clones, with around 79% as singletons. Sequencing input: peripheral blood. All receptors derive from an elderly woman with acute or convalescent COVID-19. The CDR3 runs from the conserved cysteine through the conserved F or W. The D gene is left open where the match is weak. The size field is filled for only some rows; it gives once, few, many or a size class.

abundance	j_gene	d_gene	v_gene	CDR3aa	CDR3nt
.	TRBJ2-3	.	TRBV29-1	CSVEVAVDTDTQYF	TGCAGCGTTGAGGTAGCGGTGGACACAGATACGCAGTATTTT
.	TRBJ1-2	.	TRBV6-2/TRBV6-3	CASSYGSGSGYTF	TGTGCCAGCAGTTACGGATCAGGGTCTGGCTACACCTTC
.	TRBJ1-1	.	TRBV19	CASSITNKGSGNTEAFF	TGTGCCAGTAGTATTACAAACAAGGGGTCCGGAAACACTGAAGCTTTCTTT
once	TRBJ1-2	.	TRBV20-1	CSATADYGYTF	TGCAGTGCAACAGCGGACTATGGCTACACCTTC
many	TRBJ2-3	.	TRBV9	CASSATGKDTQYF	TGTGCCAGCAGTGCCACAGGGAAAGATACGCAGTATTTT
many	TRBJ2-1	TRBD2	TRBV2	CASSSGTSGQNEQFF	TGTGCCAGCAGTTCCGGGACTAGCGGGCAGAATGAGCAGTTCTTC
.	TRBJ2-1	TRBD1	TRBV11-1	CASSDVTGGSNEQFF	TGTGCCAGCAGCGACGTGACAGGGGGTTCCAATGAGCAGTTCTTC
few	TRBJ2-7	TRBD1	TRBV27	CASSFGRQGSNLGYREQYF	TGTGCCAGCAGTTTTGGTAGACAGGGGAGTAATCTGGGCTACCGCGAGCAGTACTTC
.	TRBJ2-7	.	TRBV2	CASSVDWSSYEQYF	TGTGCCAGCAGCGTTGACTGGAGCTCCTACGAGCAGTACTTC
.	TRBJ1-6	TRBD1	TRBV2	CASLGQETSPLHF	TGTGCCAGCCTGGGACAGGAGACTTCACCCCTCCACTTT
.	TRBJ1-1	.	TRBV20-1	CSARSGAEAFF	TGCAGTGCTAGGTCGGGGGCTGAAGCTTTCTTT
once	TRBJ2-7	TRBD2	TRBV9	CASSATGTSGGRQYF	TGTGCCAGCAGCGCTACCGGGACTAGCGGGGGGAGGCAGTACTTC
.	TRBJ1-5	.	TRBV19	CASNLNNQPQHF	TGTGCCAGTAACTTGAACAATCAGCCCCAGCATTTT
.	TRBJ1-2	TRBD1	TRBV14	CASSQGKQGAWGYTF	TGTGCCAGCAGCCAAGGGAAACAGGGGGCTTGGGGCTACACCTTC
.	TRBJ1-6	.	TRBV11-2	CASSFAEGNPNSPLHF	TGTGCCAGCAGCTTCGCAGAGGGCAACCCCAATTCACCCCTCCACTTT
.	TRBJ1-2	.	TRBV15	CATSRGEGSGGYTF	TGTGCCACCAGCAGAGGGGAGGGGTCGGGAGGCTACACCTTC
once	TRBJ1-1	.	TRBV9	CASSVEGVGTEAFF	TGTGCCAGCAGCGTAGAGGGGGTTGGCACTGAAGCTTTCTTT
.	TRBJ1-1	.	TRBV6-5	CASRATGNTEAFF	TGTGCCAGCAGGGCGACAGGGAACACTGAAGCTTTCTTT
few	TRBJ1-1	.	TRBV5-5	CASSSWGSEAFF	TGTGCCAGCAGCTCCTGGGGCTCTGAAGCTTTCTTT
.	TRBJ2-2	TRBD1	TRBV12-5	CASSTGAGELFF	TGTGCTAGTTCCACAGGGGCCGGGGAGCTGTTTTTT
.	TRBJ2-3	TRBD1	TRBV27	CASSSPDRAGSRYTDTQYF	TGTGCCAGCAGTTCTCCGGACAGGGCCGGTTCGAGATACACAGATACGCAGTATTTT
.	TRBJ2-3	TRBD2	TRBV18	CASSPPLGTSGADTQYF	TGTGCCAGCTCACCACCCCTCGGGACTAGCGGGGCAGATACGCAGTATTTT
.	TRBJ1-2	TRBD1	TRBV2	CASNRDRFNYGYTF	TGTGCCAGCAACCGGGACAGATTTAACTATGGCTACACCTTC
.	TRBJ2-7	.	TRBV2	CASRQAPYEQYF	TGTGCCAGCCGACAGGCCCCCTACGAGCAGTACTTC
.	TRBJ2-6	.	TRBV6-5	CAGQAHRAGANVLTF	TGTGCCGGCCAGGCCCACAGGGCTGGGGCCAACGTCCTGACTTTC
few	TRBJ2-5	TRBD2	TRBV7-9	CASSNPGLAATQYF	TGTGCCAGCAGCAACCCGGGACTAGCTGCCACCCAGTACTTC
.	TRBJ1-1	.	TRBV2	CASSERERNTEAFF	TGTGCCAGCAGTGAACGGGAACGGAACACTGAAGCTTTCTTT
few	TRBJ2-7	TRBD1	TRBV5-1	CASSPSPGQGGEQYF	TGCGCCAGCAGCCCATCCCCGGGACAGGGAGGCGAGCAGTACTTC
.	TRBJ2-2	TRBD1	TRBV7-2	CASSRSGGGTGELFF	TGTGCCAGCAGCCGTTCAGGGGGCGGCACCGGGGAGCTGTTTTTT
once	TRBJ2-1	TRBD2	TRBV5-4	CASSTGTSGGSYNEQFF	TGTGCCAGCAGCACCGGGACTAGCGGGGGAAGCTACAATGAGCAGTTCTTC
.	TRBJ2-3	TRBD1	TRBV6-5	CASIRDRGTDTQYF	TGTGCCAGCATACGGGACAGAGGCACAGATACGCAGTATTTT
few	TRBJ1-2	.	TRBV29-1	CSVESGYGYTF	TGCAGCGTTGAGTCGGGCTATGGCTACACCTTC
.	TRBJ2-1	.	TRBV20-1	CSASGFDEQFF	TGCAGTGCTAGTGGTTTCGATGAGCAGTTCTTC
.	TRBJ2-2	TRBD2	TRBV5-1	CASSLDTSGTVGELFF	TGCGCCAGCAGCTTGGACACTAGCGGGACGGTCGGGGAGCTGTTTTTT
.	TRBJ2-3	.	TRBV18	CASSPQRGPRTGTDTQYF	TGTGCCAGCTCACCCCAGAGAGGACCCAGGACAGGCACAGATACGCAGTATTTT
.	TRBJ2-2	.	TRBV7-3	CASSSDGGELFF	TGTGCCAGCAGTAGCGACGGCGGGGAGCTGTTTTTT
few	TRBJ1-3	.	TRBV12-3/TRBV12-4	CASAILSGNTIYF	TGTGCCTCTGCGATCCTCTCTGGAAACACCATATATTTT
.	TRBJ1-5	TRBD1	TRBV19	CASSVQGADQPQHF	TGTGCCAGTAGCGTACAGGGGGCCGATCAGCCCCAGCATTTT
.	TRBJ2-7	TRBD1	TRBV10-2	CASSSRDRGLYEQYF	TGCGCCAGCAGTTCTCGGGACAGGGGTCTTTACGAGCAGTACTTC
.	TRBJ2-3	TRBD2	TRBV5-1	CASSYGLAPDTQYF	TGCGCCAGCAGCTACGGACTAGCCCCAGATACGCAGTATTTT
once	TRBJ2-7	TRBD1	TRBV10-3	CATRRGQGGLEQYF	TGTGCCACGAGGAGGGGACAGGGTGGTCTCGAGCAGTACTTC
.	TRBJ1-1	.	TRBV9	CASSVDGGTNTEAFF	TGTGCCAGCAGCGTAGATGGAGGGACGAACACTGAAGCTTTCTTT
.	TRBJ1-6	.	TRBV18	CASSLGVLNSPLHF	TGTGCCAGCTCTCTAGGGGTCCTTAATTCACCCCTCCACTTT
.	TRBJ1-1	.	TRBV2	CASSVTENTEAFF	TGTGCCAGCAGTGTCACAGAGAACACTGAAGCTTTCTTT
many	TRBJ1-6	.	TRBV2	CASSEQGYNSPLHF	TGTGCCAGCAGTGAGCAGGGCTATAATTCACCCCTCCACTTT
many	TRBJ1-1	TRBD1	TRBV19	CASRDRGQVTEAFF	TGTGCCAGTCGGGACAGGGGGCAGGTGACTGAAGCTTTCTTT
.	TRBJ2-7	.	TRBV9	CASSVGTNSYEQYF	TGTGCCAGCAGCGTAGGTACAAACTCCTACGAGCAGTACTTC
.	TRBJ1-3	.	TRBV7-9	CASSATGNSGNTIYF	TGTGCCAGCAGCGCCACAGGCAACTCTGGAAACACCATATATTTT
.	TRBJ1-5	TRBD1	TRBV10-3	CAIRDRYNQPQHF	TGTGCCATCAGGGACAGGTACAATCAGCCCCAGCATTTT
.	TRBJ1-4	.	TRBV28	CASSLGGAIGEKLFF	TGTGCCAGCAGCCTGGGGGGGGCCATCGGTGAAAAACTGTTTTTT
.	TRBJ2-6	TRBD1	TRBV9	CASSEGTGRTGANVLTF	TGTGCCAGCAGCGAGGGGACAGGTCGGACTGGGGCCAACGTCCTGACTTTC
.	TRBJ2-4	.	TRBV6-6	CASSLSGVNIQYF	TGTGCCAGCAGTCTCTCCGGGGTAAACATTCAGTACTTC